The 13 T cell receptor beta chains listed next were all sequenced from one sample in a study of cytomegalovirus exposure and HLA in healthy donors. Use of 60 Vbeta and 13 Jbeta primers characterized the PCR. TCRdb keeps only in-frame clones here, not all; method: immunoSEQ multiplex PCR. The sample shows roughly 200,000 clones, around four fifths of them seen only once. The sample was PBMCs. Receptor source: a boy between 2 and 15 years old in good health and CMV-seronegative.

V and J are TRBV10-3 and TRBJ2-2, with 7 bases fitting TRBD1. V gave up 7 bases and J gave up 0 bases; unmatched junction bases: 8. There are 16 residues in the CDR3. Germline CDR1 and CDR2: ENHRY and SYGVKD. CDR3 protein: CAITGLGTANTGELFF. In DNA, the CDR3 is TGTGCCATCACTGGCCTCGGGACAGCGAACACCGGGGAGCTGTTTTTT.

The CDR3 sequence is CASSGQGARTGELFF. The CDR3 nucleotides are TGTGCCAGCAGTGGACAGGGGGCAAGGACCGGGGAGCTGTTTTTT. This chain connects TRBV6-1 to TRBJ2-2; 10 nucleotides line up with TRBD1. Germline loops: CDR1 MNHNS, CDR2 SASEGT. After removal of 4 bases from V and 5 bases from J, the junction contained 4 bases not matched to a gene. The CDR3 contains 15 residues.

Details on this clone: The junction departs from germline at one end; a sequencing error may be responsible. The identical CDR3 is also encoded by other nucleotide sequences in the sample. The CDR3 sequence: CASSLDPGRNQPQHF. CDR3 in DNA: TGTGCTAGCAGCTTAGATCCAGGCCGCAATCAGCCCCAGCATTTT. The J gene is TRBJ1-5, the V gene TRBV7-7; D gene ambiguous. The CDR3 extends over 15 amino acids. Germline values: CDR1 SSHAT, CDR2 FNYEAQ (reference sequence).

V gene TRBV27 combines with J gene TRBJ1-2; 9 nucleotides agree with TRBD1. Trimming at V came to 4 bases and at J to 6 bases, leaving 9 bases not matched to a gene. The germline V gene has CDR1 MNHEY and CDR2 SMNVEV (reference sequence). The CDR3 has 15 amino acids. CDR3 coding DNA: TGTGCCAGCAGTTCACCGGGACAGGGCATTGATGGCTACACCTTC. It is translated as CASSSPGQGIDGYTF.

V gene TRBV5-1 combines with J gene TRBJ2-3; the match to TRBD2 covers 11 bases. Germline V gene data show CDR1 as SGHRS and CDR2 as YFSETQ. CDR3 length: 15 residues. Trimming at V came to 2 bases and at J to 2 bases, leaving 1 base not matched to a gene. CDR3 DNA sequence: TGCGCCAGCAGCTTTAGCGGGGGGGCCACAGATACGCAGTATTTT. Protein sequence: CASSFSGGATDTQYF.

J is TRBJ2-1 and V is TRBV7-9, with TRBD2 as a possible D gene (5 bases). The germline V gene encodes CDR1 SEHNR and CDR2 FQNEAQ (reference sequence). The germline V and J ends were trimmed by 2 bases and 5 bases, with 7 bases remaining between them. This CDR3 is built from 13 residues. CDR3 region: CASSLRRDNEQFF. The DNA of the CDR3 is TGTGCCAGCAGCTTACGGCGGGACAATGAGCAGTTCTTC.

The gene calls are TRBV27 and TRBJ1-6; a possible D gene is TRBD1 (6 bases). The germline V gene has CDR1 MNHEY and CDR2 SMNVEV (reference sequence). V was pared by 3 bases and J by 10 bases, with 13 bases between. The CDR3 length is 14 residues. CDR3 nucleotide sequence: TGTGCCAGCAGTTTCCAGGGGCTGGGGTCACCCCTCCACTTT. Its translation is CASSFQGLGSPLHF.

A note on this clone: At one end the junction does not follow the germline gene, possibly because of a read error. The J gene is TRBJ2-3, the V gene TRBV7-9, with TRBD2 matching 12 bases. This CDR3 comprises 18 residues. Per the germline V gene, CDR1 is SEHNR and CDR2 is FQNEAQ (reference sequence). CDR3 nucleotide sequence: TGTTCCAGCAGCTTAGCCTATCGGACTAGCGGGGCGGCAGATACGCAGTATTTT. This gives the protein CSSSLAYRTSGAADTQYF.

This CDR3 reads CASSETSGSSTDTQYF. CDR3 coding DNA: TGTGCCAGCAGTGAAACCAGCGGATCTAGCACAGATACGCAGTATTTT. This sequence joins TRBV6-1 and TRBJ2-3, with TRBD2 as a possible D gene (5 bases). The CDR3 sequence is 16 residues long. Germline V gene sequence: CDR1 MNHNS, CDR2 SASEGT. Trimming left V 2 bases short and J 0 bases short, with 12 bases between.

The chain links TRBV5-4 to TRBJ1-2, with D hard to call. The V end was cut by 2 bases, the J end by 0 bases, with 5 bases between. Looked up from germline, CDR1 is SGHNT and CDR2 is YYREEE (reference sequence). The CDR3 contains 13 residues. DNA for the CDR3: TGTGCCAGCAGCTTTGACACTAACTATGGCTACACCTTC. Protein sequence: CASSFDTNYGYTF.

The genes are TRBV30 and TRBJ1-1; no definite D call. CDR1 and CDR2 from the germline V gene are GTSNPN and SVGIG (reference sequence). CDR3 length equals 13 residues. V was clipped by 7 bases and J by 0 bases, with 12 bases between them. The CDR3 loop is CAYGGVMNTEAFF. CDR3 bases: TGTGCCTACGGCGGAGTTATGAACACTGAAGCTTTCTTT.

V is TRBV5-4 and J is TRBJ2-5; D possibly corresponds to TRBD2 (5 bases). This CDR3 spans 13 amino acids. Per the germline V gene, CDR1 is SGHNT and CDR2 is YYREEE (reference sequence). Trimming shortened V by 5 bases and J by 5 bases, and 13 bases separated the two germline ends. CDR3 amino acids: CASSPTSMETQYF. The CDR3 DNA sequence: TGTGCCAGCAGTCCTACTAGTATGGAGACCCAGTACTTC.

The chain recombines TRBV5-6 with TRBJ2-2; no firm D call. Trimming took 0 bases from V and 1 from J, leaving 4 bases between them. The CDR3 totals 14 residues. Germline lookup yields CDR1 SGHDT and CDR2 YYEEEE. CDR3 loop: CASSLAVNTGELFF. In nucleotides, the CDR3 is TGTGCCAGCAGCTTGGCCGTGAACACCGGGGAGCTGTTTTTT. Full variable domain (rest looked up from reference TRBV5-6 and TRBJ2-2): DAGVTQSPTHLIKTRGQQVTLRCSPKSGHDTVSWYQQALGQGPQFIFQYYEEEERQRGNFPDRFSGHQFPNYSSELNVNALLLGDSALYLCASSLAVNTGELFFGEGSRLTVL.